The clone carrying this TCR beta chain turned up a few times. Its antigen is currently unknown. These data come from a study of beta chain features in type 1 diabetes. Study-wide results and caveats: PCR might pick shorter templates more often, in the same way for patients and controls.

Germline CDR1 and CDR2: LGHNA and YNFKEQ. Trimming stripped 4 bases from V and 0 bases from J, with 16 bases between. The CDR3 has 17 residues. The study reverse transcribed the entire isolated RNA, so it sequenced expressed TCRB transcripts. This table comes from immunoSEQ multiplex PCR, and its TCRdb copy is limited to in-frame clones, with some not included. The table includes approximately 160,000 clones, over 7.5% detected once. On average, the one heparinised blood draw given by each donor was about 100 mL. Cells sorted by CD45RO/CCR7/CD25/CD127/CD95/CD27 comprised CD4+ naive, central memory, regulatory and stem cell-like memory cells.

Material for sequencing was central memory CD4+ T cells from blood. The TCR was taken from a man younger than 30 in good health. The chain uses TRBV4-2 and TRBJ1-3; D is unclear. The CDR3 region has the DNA TGTGCCAGCAGCCGCAAGGGAGAGGCCAACTCTGGAAACACCATATATTTT. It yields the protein CASSRKGEANSGNTIYF.